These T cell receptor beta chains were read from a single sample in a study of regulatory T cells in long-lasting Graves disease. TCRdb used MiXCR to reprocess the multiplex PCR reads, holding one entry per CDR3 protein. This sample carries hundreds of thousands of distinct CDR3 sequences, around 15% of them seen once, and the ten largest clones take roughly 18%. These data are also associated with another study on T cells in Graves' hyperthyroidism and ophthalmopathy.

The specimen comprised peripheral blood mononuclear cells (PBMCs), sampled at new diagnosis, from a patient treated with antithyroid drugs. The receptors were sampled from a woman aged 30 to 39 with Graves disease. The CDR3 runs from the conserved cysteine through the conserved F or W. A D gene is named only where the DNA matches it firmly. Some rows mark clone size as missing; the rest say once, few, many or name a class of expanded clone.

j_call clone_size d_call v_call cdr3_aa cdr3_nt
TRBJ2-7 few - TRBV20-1 CSVKSRDSYEQYF TGCAGTGTCAAATCCCGGGATTCCTACGAGCAGTACTTC
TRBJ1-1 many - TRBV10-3 CAISELSSKRNTEAFF TGTGCCATCAGTGAGCTTAGTAGCAAACGGAACACTGAAGCTTTCTTT
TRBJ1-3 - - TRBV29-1 CSALGVNSGNTMYF TGCAGCGCCCTGGGCGTAAACTCTGGAAACACCATGTATTTT
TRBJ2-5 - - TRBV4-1 CASSRIPGGVVETQYF TGCGCCAGCAGCCGTATACCTGGCGGGGTGGTGGAGACCCAGTACTTC
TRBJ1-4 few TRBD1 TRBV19 CASLPKGQANEKLFF TGTGCCAGTCTTCCAAAGGGACAGGCTAATGAAAAACTGTTTTTT
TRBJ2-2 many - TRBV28 CASRASNTGELFF TGTGCCAGCAGAGCGTCGAACACCGGGGAGCTGTTTTTT
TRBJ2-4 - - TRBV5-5 CASSLEGFGLGNIQYF TGTGCCAGCAGCTTGGAGGGGTTTGGTCTAGGGAACATTCAGTACTTC
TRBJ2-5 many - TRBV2 CASSGNSVETQYF TGTGCCAGCAGTGGTAATAGTGTGGAGACCCAGTACTTC
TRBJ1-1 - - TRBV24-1 CATSEMGGTEAFF TGTGCCACCAGTGAGATGGGGGGCACTGAAGCTTTCTTT
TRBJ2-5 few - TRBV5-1 CASSFRTEYQETQYF TGCGCCAGCAGCTTTCGGACAGAGTACCAAGAGACCCAGTACTTC
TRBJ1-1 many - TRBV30 CAWYTGYTEAFF TGTGCCTGGTATACAGGGTACACTGAAGCTTTCTTT
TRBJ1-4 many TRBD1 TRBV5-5 CASTDRVFVSANEKLFF TGTGCCAGCACCGACAGGGTCTTCGTTAGTGCTAATGAAAAACTGTTTTTT
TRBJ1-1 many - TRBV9 CASSGGGLKNTEAFF TGTGCCAGCAGCGGGGGCGGACTGAAAAACACTGAAGCTTTCTTT
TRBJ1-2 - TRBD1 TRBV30 CAWSGTGAFAGYTF TGTGCCTGGAGTGGGACAGGGGCATTCGCTGGCTACACCTTC
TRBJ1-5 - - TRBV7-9 CASSAQGLSQPQHF TGTGCCAGCAGCGCGCAAGGGTTAAGTCAGCCCCAGCATTTT
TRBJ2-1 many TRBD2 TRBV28 CASTPGGRPYNEQFF TGTGCCAGCACACCCGGCGGGAGGCCTTACAATGAGCAGTTCTTC
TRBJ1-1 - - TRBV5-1 CASSFVGLLNTEAFF TGCGCCAGCAGCTTCGTGGGGTTACTGAACACTGAAGCTTTCTTT
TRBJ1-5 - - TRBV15 CAAEYQPQHF TGTGCCGCGGAATATCAGCCCCAGCATTTT
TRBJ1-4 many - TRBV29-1 CSVITAANEKLFF TGCAGCGTCATAACGGCGGCTAATGAAAAACTGTTTTTT
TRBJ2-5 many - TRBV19 CASSTSQGQETQYF TGTGCCAGTAGTACTTCACAGGGTCAAGAGACCCAGTACTTC
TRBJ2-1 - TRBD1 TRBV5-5 CASSSQGASYNEQFF TGTGCCAGCAGCTCACAGGGGGCATCTTACAATGAGCAGTTCTTC
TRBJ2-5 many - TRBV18 CASLLTRAETQYF TGTGCCAGCTTACTAACTAGAGCGGAGACCCAGTACTTC
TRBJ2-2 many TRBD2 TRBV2 CASSTSGSPTGELFF TGTGCCAGCAGTACTAGCGGGAGCCCCACCGGGGAGCTGTTTTTT
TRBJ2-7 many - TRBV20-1 CSAPQGFSYEQYF TGCAGTGCTCCCCAGGGTTTCAGCTACGAGCAGTACTTC
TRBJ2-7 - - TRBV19 CASGIEGFYYEQYF TGTGCCAGTGGTATAGAGGGCTTCTACTACGAGCAGTACTTC
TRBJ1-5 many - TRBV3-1 CASSRQYLDQPQHF TGTGCCAGCAGCCGCCAATACCTTGATCAGCCCCAGCATTTT
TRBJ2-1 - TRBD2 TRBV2 CASSGTGSGRDNEQFF TGTGCCAGCAGTGGGACGGGTAGCGGGAGAGACAATGAGCAGTTCTTC
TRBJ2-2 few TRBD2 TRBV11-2 CASSLDSDQGLAGDEVGELFF TGTGCCAGCAGCTTAGACTCCGATCAAGGACTAGCGGGAGACGAAGTGGGGGAGCTGTTTTTT
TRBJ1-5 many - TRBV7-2 CASSPQTGSQPQHF TGTGCCAGCAGCCCCCAAACAGGGAGTCAGCCCCAGCATTTT
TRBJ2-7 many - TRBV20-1 CSALPGPLGEQYF TGCAGTGCGCTACCGGGCCCCCTTGGCGAGCAGTACTTC
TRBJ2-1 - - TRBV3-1 CASSRLAGGLGVNEQFF TGTGCCAGCAGCCGCTTGGCAGGGGGACTAGGGGTCAATGAGCAGTTCTTC
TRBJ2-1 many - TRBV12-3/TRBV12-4 CASSLRLATNEQFF TGTGCCAGCAGTTTGAGGCTAGCGACCAATGAGCAGTTCTTC
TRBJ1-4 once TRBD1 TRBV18 CASSQPGQVGEKLFF TGTGCCAGCTCACAACCGGGACAGGTTGGTGAAAAACTGTTTTTT
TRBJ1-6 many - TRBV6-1 CASSPGRGTETLHF TGTGCCAGCAGTCCGGGTCGAGGGACGGAAACCCTCCACTTT